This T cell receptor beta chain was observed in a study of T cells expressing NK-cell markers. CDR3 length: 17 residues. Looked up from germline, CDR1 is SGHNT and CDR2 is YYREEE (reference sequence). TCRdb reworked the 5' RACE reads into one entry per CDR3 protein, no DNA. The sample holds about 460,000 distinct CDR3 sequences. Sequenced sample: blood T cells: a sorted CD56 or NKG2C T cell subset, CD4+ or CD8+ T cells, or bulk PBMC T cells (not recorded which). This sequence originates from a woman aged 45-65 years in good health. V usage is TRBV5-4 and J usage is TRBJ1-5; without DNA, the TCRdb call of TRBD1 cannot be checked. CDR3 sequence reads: CASSSPKDRKGNQPQHF.